The 27 T cell receptor beta chains below all came from one sample that was sequenced in a study of spatial heterogeneity in lung cancer. The time point: sample taken at primary tumor resection. TCRdb reprocessed the 5' RACE reads with MiXCR, giving one entry per CDR3 protein. The profile covers around 18,000 distinct CDR3 sequences, with almost 6% appearing a single time and under 13% taken by the ten largest. Broader study findings: Intratumoral expanded alpha and beta TCR counts were found to track tumor mutation counts.

No cognate antigen is known for these TCRs. The material was lung tumor tissue, obtained at surgery. The receptor source for this set is a female donor with early-stage non-small cell lung cancer.

On this clonotype itself: Little can be read into the size of this beta chain, an off-target read in a library designed for alpha chains. The rearrangement joins TRBV19 to TRBJ1-4; unclear D gene. Trimming shortened V by 6 bases and J by 8 bases, and 16 bases separated the two germline ends. This CDR3 contains 14 residues. Germline V gene sequence: CDR1 LNHDA, CDR2 SQIVND (reference sequence). The CDR3 DNA sequence: TGTGCCAGTAGGAGTATCCGTCAGGTCGAAAAACTGTTTTTT. Amino acids: CASRSIRQVEKLFF.

In this sample, this clonotype turned up once. The germline gene is not matched at one end of the junction; a read error may be the cause. Because this beta chain is a stray read in a library intended to capture alpha chains, its abundance should not be given much weight. The chain carries TRBV7-7 and TRBJ2-7, with D perhaps TRBD2 (5 bases). The germline gives CDR1 SSHAT, CDR2 FNYEAQ (reference sequence). The CDR3 is 15 residues long. Here the CDR3 DNA reads TGTGCTAGCAGCTTAGCTGGCGGGCCCTCCTACGAGCAGTACTTC. Amino acids: CASSLAGGPSYEQYF.

Within the sample, this clonotype is medium-sized (0.01 to 0.1%). This beta chain is a stray read from a library made for alpha chains; its abundance is not meaningful. The V and J genes are TRBV7-6 and TRBJ2-5, with 7 bases identical to TRBD1. Germline lookup yields CDR1 SGHVS and CDR2 FNYEAQ. J lost 2 bases, V lost 4 bases, and 13 bases had no gene match. CDR3 length: 17 amino acids. CDR3 nucleotides: TGTGCCAGCAGCTCCCCCCGGCAGGGGGTGACGCAAGAGACCCAGTACTTC. Its protein is CASSSPRQGVTQETQYF. The full variable domain, rest sourced from reference TRBV7-6 and TRBJ2-5, is GAGVSQSPRYKVTKRGQDVALRCDPISGHVSLYWYRQALGQGPEFLTYFNYEAQQDKSGLPNDRFSAERPEGSISTLTIQRTEQRDSAMYRCASSSPRQGVTQETQYFGPGTRLLVL.

This clonotype was seen a handful of times. The library was built for alpha chains, so this beta chain is an off-target read and its size means little. This sequence joins TRBV3-1 and TRBJ2-7; no firm D call. Germline lookup yields CDR1 LGHDT and CDR2 YNNKEL (reference sequence). The germline V and J ends were trimmed by 0 bases and 3 bases, with 3 bases remaining between them. The CDR3 length is 12 residues. CDR3 sequence reads: CASSQDIYEQYF. The CDR3, as DNA: TGTGCCAGCAGCCAAGATATCTACGAGCAGTACTTC.

Details on this clonotype: With the library built for alpha chains, this beta chain is off target and its frequency is not meaningful. The gene calls are TRBV7-2 and TRBJ1-6; D gene uncertain. V lost 5 bases and J 7 bases, leaving 6 bases between the germline ends. This CDR3 has 12 amino acids. Germline CDR1 SGHTA, CDR2 FQGNSA. The CDR3 is CASSARNSPLHF. The CDR3 DNA reads TGTGCCAGCAGCGCCAGGAATTCACCCCTCCACTTT.

This clonotype was seen at least ten times. Since the library was made to target alpha chains, this beta chain is a stray read and its abundance is not meaningful. The chain uses TRBV6-4 and TRBJ2-3; D possibly corresponds to TRBD1 (5 bases). V lost 2 bases and J 4 bases, leaving 7 bases between the germline ends. The germline V gene encodes CDR1 MRHNA and CDR2 SNTAGT. The length of the CDR3 is 13 residues. CDR3 coding DNA: TGTGCCAGCAGTGACAGGGGATCAGATACGCAGTATTTT. Its translation is CASSDRGSDTQYF.

This clonotype came up many times. This beta chain came through as a stray read in a library set up for alpha chains, and its size says little. This chain connects TRBV7-2 to TRBJ2-7, with D maybe TRBD2 (6 bases). This CDR3 region has 14 residues. The germline gives CDR1 SGHTA, CDR2 FQGNSA. Between the trimmed V and J ends, which lost 5 bases and 4 bases, there was a span of 15 bases. CDR3 loop: CASSPRGGIYEQYF. DNA for the CDR3: TGTGCCAGCAGCCCCCGGGGAGGAATTTACGAGCAGTACTTC. The complete variable domain, with remaining parts taken from reference TRBV7-2 and TRBJ2-7, reads GAGVSQSPSNKVTEKGKDVELRCDPISGHTALYWYRQSLGQGLEFLIYFQGNSAPDKSGLPSDRFSAERTGGSVSTLTIQRTQQEDSAVYLCASSPRGGIYEQYFGPGTRLTVT.

A note on this clonotype: This may arise from a read error, as a much more abundant clone is one base away. In a library made to pick up alpha chains, this beta chain is a stray read with a size that means little. CDR3 in amino acids: CATSRETGYEANVLTF. In DNA form, the CDR3 reads TGTGCCACCAGCAGAGAAACAGGGTATGAGGCCAACGTCCTGACTTTC. The rearrangement uses TRBV15 and TRBJ2-6, with TRBD1 as a possible D gene (6 bases). V was cut by 0 bases and J by 6 bases, with 12 bases left in between. The CDR3 has 16 residues. CDR1 and CDR2 (germline): LNHNV, YYDKDF (reference sequence).

This clonotype was detected many times. The library was built for alpha chains, so this beta chain is an off-target read and its size means little. This chain connects TRBV5-6 to TRBJ2-7, with D possibly TRBD2 on 5 matching bases. The germline V gene has CDR1 SGHDT and CDR2 YYEEEE. The V end was cut by 1 base, the J end by 0 bases, with 20 bases between. This CDR3 has 18 residues. CDR3 in amino acids: CASSLRRPAGYPSYEQYF. Written as DNA, the CDR3 is TGTGCCAGCAGCTTGAGGAGGCCAGCCGGATACCCCTCCTACGAGCAGTACTTC. Using reference TRBV5-6 and TRBJ2-7 for the parts outside the CDR3, the full variable domain is DAGVTQSPTHLIKTRGQQVTLRCSPKSGHDTVSWYQQALGQGPQFIFQYYEEEERQRGNFPDRFSGHQFPNYSSELNVNALLLGDSALYLCASSLRRPAGYPSYEQYFGPGTRLTVT.

This clonotype was recorded at least ten times. This beta chain is off target for a library built for alpha chains, so its abundance means little. The rearrangement uses TRBV29-1 and TRBJ2-7; D remains unclear. This CDR3 comprises 12 residues. V was clipped by 4 bases and J by 0 bases, with 7 bases between them. Germline V gene lookup returns CDR1 SQVTM and CDR2 ANQGSEA. The DNA of the CDR3 is TGCAGCGTTGTGGTCAGCTCCTACGAGCAGTACTTC. Protein sequence: CSVVVSSYEQYF.

Many counts were recorded for this clonotype. This beta chain is off target for a library built for alpha chains, so its abundance means little. V and J are TRBV28 and TRBJ2-2; no definite D call. There are 13 residues in the CDR3. Germline CDR1 and CDR2: MDHEN and SYDVKM. CDR3 in amino acids: CGSYSANTGELFF. For the CDR3, the DNA is TGTGGGTCCTATTCTGCAAACACCGGGGAGCTGTTTTTT.

By proportion, this clonotype is medium-sized. This beta chain is an unintended read in a library built for alpha chains; its size means little. The rearrangement uses TRBV7-9 and TRBJ2-1, with a tentative D call TRBD1 (6 bases). Trimming cost V 2 bases and J 9 bases, with 14 bases left between them. The CDR3 spans 14 residues. Per the germline V gene, CDR1 is SEHNR and CDR2 is FQNEAQ (reference sequence). The CDR3 protein is CASSLHRDDPEQFF. The CDR3 DNA follows: TGTGCCAGCAGCTTACACAGGGACGACCCTGAGCAGTTCTTC.

This clonotype is deemed medium-sized. This beta chain is a stray sequence in a library constructed for alpha chains; its clone size is not meaningful. The chain recombines TRBV7-3 with TRBJ2-1, with 7 nucleotides matching TRBD2. The CDR3 sequence is 15 residues long. After removal of 5 bases from V and 6 bases from J, the junction contained 10 bases not matched to a gene. Germline CDR1 and CDR2: SGHTA and FQGTGA. CDR3 nucleotide sequence: TGTGCCAGCAGCCTCGCACTAGCGAGCGGCAATGAGCAGTTCTTC. Amino acids: CASSLALASGNEQFF.

This clonotype has a count of ten or more. With the library built for alpha chains, this beta chain is off target and its frequency is not meaningful. The rearrangement joins TRBV10-3 to TRBJ2-3, with D possibly being TRBD1 or TRBD2 (6 bases each). Deletions cut 8 bases from V and 1 base from J, with 16 bases between. Germline CDR1 is ENHRY and CDR2 is SYGVKD. There are 15 residues in the CDR3. As DNA, the CDR3 is TGTGCCATCGCTACCGGAGGGGGAGGCACAGATACGCAGTATTTT. This sequence encodes CAIATGGGGTDTQYF.

Concerning this clonotype itself: Because the library targeted alpha chains, this beta chain is an off-target read whose size means little. The chain recombines TRBV5-1 with TRBJ2-1; 12 nucleotides align to TRBD2. Germline V CDR1 and CDR2: SGHRS, YFSETQ. With V trimmed by 5 bases and J by 5 bases, 5 bases remained unmatched. There are 15 residues in the CDR3. The CDR3 DNA reads as TGCGCCAGCAGTACGTCTAGCGGGAGGGACAATGAGCAGTTCTTC. Residues: CASSTSSGRDNEQFF.

The sample holds many counts of this clonotype. The library was built for alpha chains, so this beta chain is an off-target read and its size means little. The V call is TRBV29-1, the J call TRBJ2-5; D is tentatively TRBD1 or TRBD2 (5 bases each). Trimming took 8 bases from V and 7 from J, leaving 17 bases between them. CDR1 and CDR2 from the germline V gene are SQVTM and ANQGSEA. This CDR3 is 12 amino acids long. CDR3 amino acids: CSMRGPDGTQYF. CDR3 DNA: TGCAGCATGAGGGGTCCCGATGGGACCCAGTACTTC.

This clonotype was recorded at least ten times. Within a library made for alpha chains, this beta chain is off target, and its count is uninformative. The V and J genes are TRBV20-1 and TRBJ2-2, with D hard to call. The CDR3 has 17 amino acids. Germline V gene data show CDR1 as DFQATT and CDR2 as SNEGSKA (reference sequence). Trimming removed 1 base from V and 0 bases from J, with 15 bases in between. The CDR3 DNA reads TGCAGTGCTAGAGGGCTGTGGAGTACCGCGAACACCGGGGAGCTGTTTTTT. Residues: CSARGLWSTANTGELFF.

This clonotype was seen a handful of times. Found in a library prepared for alpha chains, this beta chain is an off-target read, and its abundance has little meaning. The genes are TRBV20-1 and TRBJ1-4; D is unresolved. The V end was cut by 6 bases, the J end by 5 bases, with 7 bases between. Germline CDR1 is DFQATT and CDR2 is SNEGSKA (reference sequence). The CDR3 has 11 residues. CDR3 sequence: CSAPLNEKLFF. The CDR3 nucleotides are TGCAGTGCACCTCTGAATGAAAAACTGTTTTTT.

This clonotype was counted many times. This beta chain appears as a stray read in a library generated for alpha chains; its size is not informative. The chain is built from TRBV11-2 and TRBJ1-3; no clear D. V gave up 5 bases and J gave up 1 base, with 9 bases separating them. CDR3 length: 14 amino acids. Germline V gene sequence: CDR1 SGHAT, CDR2 FQNNGV. The CDR3 loop is CASSRSQSGNTIYF. CDR3 bases: TGTGCCAGCAGCCGATCCCAGTCTGGAAACACCATATATTTT.

To note about this clonotype: Just one base apart from a much larger clone, this may be a read error. This beta chain appears as a stray read in a library generated for alpha chains; its size is not informative. The V and J genes are TRBV29-1 and TRBJ1-1; possible D gene TRBD1, 6 bases. Germline V gene data show CDR1 as SQVTM and CDR2 as ANQGSEA. The V gene lost 4 bases and the J gene lost 10 bases, with 13 bases spanning the gap. CDR3 size: 11 residues. The CDR3 is CSVGWEGGAFF. CDR3 bases: TGCAGCGTTGGTTGGGAGGGGGGAGCTTTCTTT. The variable domain in full, completed from reference TRBV29-1 and TRBJ1-1, reads SAVISQKPSRDICQRGTSLTIQCQVDSQVTMMFWYRQQPGQSLTLIATANQGSEATYESGFVIDKFPISRPNLTFSTLTVSNMSPEDSSIYLCSVGWEGGAFFGQGTRLTVV.

This clonotype was seen a handful of times. This beta chain represents an off-target read in a library built for alpha chains; its size is of limited meaning. V gene TRBV7-8 combines with J gene TRBJ2-1; 11 bases align to TRBD2. The V gene's germline CDR1 is SGHVS and CDR2 FQNEAQ. Germline trimming cut 6 bases from V and 3 bases from J; bases unmatched to any gene: 7. This CDR3 has 16 amino acids. The CDR3 here is CASRTGTSGVYNEQFF. CDR3 coding DNA: TGTGCCAGCAGAACCGGGACTAGCGGAGTCTACAATGAGCAGTTCTTC.

There are many counts of this clonotype. The size of this beta chain means little, since it is a stray read in a library made for alpha chains. The rearrangement links TRBV6-5 to TRBJ1-1; 10 nucleotides align to TRBD1. Germline loops: CDR1 MNHEY, CDR2 SVGAGI. After removal of 10 bases from V and 7 bases from J, the junction contained 6 bases not matched to a gene. The CDR3 contains 12 residues. The CDR3 sequence: CATRDRGYEAFF. The CDR3 nucleotides are TGTGCCACCCGGGACAGGGGCTATGAAGCTTTCTTT.

This clonotype was counted at least ten times. Because the library targeted alpha chains, this beta chain is an off-target read whose size means little. V gene TRBV5-1 combines with J gene TRBJ2-5; a weak D match, TRBD2 (6 bases). Trimming cost V 4 bases and J 7 bases, with 14 bases left between them. The CDR3 is 13 amino acids. CDR1 is SGHRS and CDR2 is YFSETQ in the germline V gene. The CDR3 loop reads CASSPNSEGTQYF. CDR3 coding DNA: TGCGCCAGCAGCCCGAACTCGGAGGGGACCCAGTACTTC.

This clonotype was seen many times. As an off-target read in a library built for alpha chains, this beta chain has a frequency of little significance. This chain uses TRBV15 with TRBJ2-1; D gene unclear. The CDR3 covers 12 residues. Trimming took off 1 base at V and 9 bases at J, with 7 bases between the two ends. The germline CDR1 and CDR2 sequences are LNHNV and YYDKDF (reference sequence). CDR3 in DNA: TGTGCCACCAGCAGAGTAGGTTTTGAGCAGTTCTTC. Its translation: CATSRVGFEQFF.

There are a few counts of this clonotype. For a library built for alpha chains, this beta chain is a stray read; little rests on its size. The rearrangement uses TRBV7-9 and TRBJ2-2, with D perhaps assigned TRBD1 or TRBD2 (6 bases each). V lost 1 base and J 5 bases, leaving 26 bases between the germline ends. The CDR3 runs to 20 residues. The germline V gene has CDR1 SEHNR and CDR2 FQNEAQ (reference sequence). Here the CDR3 DNA reads TGTGCCAGCAGCTTAGTAAGTCCGCCAACAGGGAGGAGGTATACCGGGGAGCTGTTTTTT. Residues: CASSLVSPPTGRRYTGELFF. Full variable domain (missing parts from reference TRBV7-9 and TRBJ2-2): DTGVSQNPRHKITKRGQNVTFRCDPISEHNRLYWYRQTLGQGPEFLTYFQNEAQLEKSRLLSDRFSAERPKGSFSTLEIQRTEQGDSAMYLCASSLVSPPTGRRYTGELFFGEGSRLTVL.

This clonotype was recorded many times. This beta chain was picked up by a library intended for alpha chains and is off target, so its count carries little meaning. This chain links TRBV4-1 with TRBJ1-4, with 10 bases identical to TRBD1. The ends lost 5 bases at V and 0 bases at J; junction bases unmatched: 3. Germline lookup yields CDR1 MGHRA and CDR2 YSYEKL. The CDR3 length is 16 residues. The CDR3 protein is CASSEGQGATNEKLFF. CDR3 nucleotide sequence: TGCGCCAGCAGCGAAGGACAGGGGGCAACTAATGAAAAACTGTTTTTT.

This clonotype has just a few counts. The library was built for alpha chains, so this beta chain is an off-target read and its size means little. The chain joins TRBV28 to TRBJ2-7; D ambiguous. Per the germline V gene, CDR1 is MDHEN and CDR2 is SYDVKM. The CDR3 spans 12 residues. The ends were cut back, 7 bases at V and 0 bases at J, with 7 bases in the middle. In nucleotides, the CDR3 is TGTGCCAGCAAGGCGAGCTCCTACGAGCAGTACTTC. This sequence encodes CASKASSYEQYF.